This TCR delta chain was retrieved from a study of delta chains in infants with herpesvirus infections. Across the study: A Ugandan infant cohort was followed from birth for primary CMV. Infants infected with CMV after birth were searched for public fetal Vdelta1/Vgamma8 clonotype. Study-level findings and limits: Among over 15 CMV-infected infants, 4 showed the public Vdelta1 clonotype. Uninfected infants and those infected after 120 days lacked the public clonotype.

In its sample, this clone ranks as large (0.1 to 1%). Its antigen is unidentified. V shed 4 bases and J 0 bases; nucleotides not matched to a gene: 25. Germline CDR1 and CDR2: TSWWSYY and QGS. The CDR3 extends over 22 amino acids. Gamma-chain- and delta-chain-specific primers converted PBMC RNA into TCR cDNA. TCRdb made new clone calls on the RT-PCR reads using CATT. The sample has over 550 delta-chain clones, about half seen once; the top ten hold more than 20%. This rearrangement joins TRDV1 to TRDJ1; 8 nucleotides align to TRDD3. The starting material was peripheral blood, obtained at time point 1 of longitudinal follow-up. The clonotype comes from a human donor who was a Ugandan infant, either HIV-exposed or HIV-unexposed (not recorded which). CDR3: CALGVFRPSGSGGSIYTDKLIF. The DNA of the CDR3 is TGTGCTCTTGGGGTATTTAGGCCTTCCGGGAGTGGGGGATCTATTTACACCGATAAACTCATCTTT.